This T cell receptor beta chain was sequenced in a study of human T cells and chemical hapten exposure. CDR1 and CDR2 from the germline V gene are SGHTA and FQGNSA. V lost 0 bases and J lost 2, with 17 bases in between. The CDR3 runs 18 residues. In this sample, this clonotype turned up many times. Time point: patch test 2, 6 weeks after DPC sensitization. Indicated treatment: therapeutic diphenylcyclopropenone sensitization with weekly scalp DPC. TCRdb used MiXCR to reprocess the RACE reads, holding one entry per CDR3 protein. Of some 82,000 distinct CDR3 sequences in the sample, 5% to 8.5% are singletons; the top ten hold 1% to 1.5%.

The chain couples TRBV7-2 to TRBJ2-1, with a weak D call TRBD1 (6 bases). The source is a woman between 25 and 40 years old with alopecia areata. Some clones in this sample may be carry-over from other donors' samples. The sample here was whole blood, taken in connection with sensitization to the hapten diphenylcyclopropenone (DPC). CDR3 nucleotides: TGTGCCAGCAGCTTAGCCGGACAGTCAAATTTCCCCTACAATGAGCAGTTCTTC. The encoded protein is CASSLAGQSNFPYNEQFF. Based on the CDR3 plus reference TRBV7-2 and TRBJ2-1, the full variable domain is GAGVSQSPSNKVTEKGKDVELRCDPISGHTALYWYRQSLGQGLEFLIYFQGNSAPDKSGLPSDRFSAERTGGSVSTLTIQRTQQEDSAVYLCASSLAGQSNFPYNEQFFGPGTRLTVL.